The 20 T cell receptor beta chains reported below all come from one sample, sequenced in a study of shared clonotypes between healthy human individuals. Using immunoSEQ multiplex PCR, the repertoire was profiled, and TCRdb retains in-frame clones only, with some absent. The data contain 2.5 million or so clones, around nine tenths of them seen just once; the ten biggest clones take up over 0.12%. Source material: naive CD4+ T cells sorted from blood. Sample subset: CD45RA+ positively selected. These receptors all come from a man younger than 35 in good health.

The V gene is TRBV28, the J gene TRBJ2-7; D is perhaps TRBD1 (6 bases). Germline V gene sequence: CDR1 MDHEN, CDR2 SYDVKM. The CDR3 is made up of 16 amino acids. Trimming removed 5 bases at V and 6 bases at J, with 23 bases between. The CDR3 sequence is CASSRAGERLSREQYF. The CDR3 DNA sequence: TGTGCCAGCAGTCGGGCAGGGGAGCGCCTTTCCCGCGAGCAGTACTTC.

CDR3 nucleotides: TGTGCCAGCAGCGTAGGATCCACATACGAGCAGTACTTC. Translating gives CASSVGSTYEQYF. This sequence joins TRBV9 and TRBJ2-7; D is unresolved. Trimming shortened V by 0 bases and J by 4 bases, and 8 bases separated the two germline ends. The CDR3 sequence is 13 residues long. Per germline, CDR1 SGDLS and CDR2 YYNGEE.

This chain's CDR3 is CARSSAPGQPYGYTF. Written as DNA, the CDR3 is TGTGCCAGAAGCTCTGCCCCGGGACAGCCTTATGGCTACACCTTC. This chain links TRBV5-3 with TRBJ1-2; 7 positions agree with TRBD1. TRBV5-3 is annotated as an ORF whose role is uncertain. The CDR3 consists of 15 residues. V lost 3 bases and J lost 5; bases outside the gene matches: 10.

The sample holds one count of this clone. The rearrangement links TRBV30 to TRBJ2-3; D unclear. Germline CDR1 GTSNPN, CDR2 SVGIG (reference sequence). CDR3 length: 13 residues. The V end lost 2 bases, the J end lost 7 bases, and 13 bases lay between the germline ends. The CDR3: CAWSIPALNTQYF. CDR3 in DNA: TGTGCCTGGAGTATCCCCGCCCTAAATACGCAGTATTTT.

This chain joins TRBV5-1 and TRBJ2-5, with D perhaps matching TRBD1 (6 bases). V lost 4 bases, J lost 4 bases, and 17 bases lay in between. Germline CDR1 reads SGHRS; CDR2 reads YFSETQ. The CDR3 sequence is 15 residues long. The CDR3 DNA reads as TGCGCCAGCAGCGTGGGGGCCTCAAAAGCAGAGACCCAGTACTTC. This translates into CASSVGASKAETQYF.

This chain joins TRBV7-2 and TRBJ2-7; a possible D gene is TRBD2 (6 bases). This CDR3 has 15 amino acids. The germline V gene has CDR1 SGHTA and CDR2 FQGNSA. V was cut by 1 base and J by 4 bases, with 14 bases left in between. CDR3 in DNA: TGTGCCAGCAGCTTAGATCGGGGGATCTTGTACGAGCAGTACTTC. Its protein product is CASSLDRGILYEQYF. The whole variable domain, remainder taken from reference TRBV7-2 and TRBJ2-7, is GAGVSQSPSNKVTEKGKDVELRCDPISGHTALYWYRQSLGQGLEFLIYFQGNSAPDKSGLPSDRFSAERTGGSVSTLTIQRTQQEDSAVYLCASSLDRGILYEQYFGPGTRLTVT.

A word on this clone: Different DNA sequences within this sample yield the same CDR3. This chain connects TRBV18 to TRBJ1-2; 7 bases align to TRBD1. Trimming cost V 3 bases and J 6 bases; bases outside gene matches: 4. This CDR3 is 13 amino acids long. Germline V lookup: CDR1 KGHSH, CDR2 LQKENI. CDR3 nucleotide sequence: TGTGCCAGCTCACCGAACAGGGGCGATGGCTACACCTTC. This codes for CASSPNRGDGYTF.

The chain carries TRBV10-2 and TRBJ1-3; no clear D gene. Trimming stripped 9 bases from V and 9 bases from J, with 24 bases between. Germline assignment: CDR1 WSHSY and CDR2 SAAADI. This CDR3 region has 15 residues. The CDR3 protein is CASLRRAPLPCTIYF. CDR3 bases: TGCGCCAGTCTCCGGAGGGCCCCGCTTCCTTGCACCATATATTTT.

This clone appeared once. The chain has TRBV5-1 and TRBJ2-3; D is possibly TRBD1 or TRBD2 (5 bases each). The length of the CDR3 is 13 residues. Trimming cost V 0 bases and J 6 bases, with 8 bases left between them. CDR1 and CDR2 from the germline V gene are SGHRS and YFSETQ. The CDR3 region is CASSLEGEDTQYF. Written as DNA, the CDR3 is TGCGCCAGCAGCTTGGAAGGGGAGGATACGCAGTATTTT.

This chain links TRBV28 with TRBJ1-6; TRBD1 matches 7 bases. Per germline, CDR1 MDHEN and CDR2 SYDVKM. V lost 6 bases, J lost 0 bases, and 5 bases stayed unmatched. The CDR3 contains 16 residues. CDR3 amino acids: CASRHRGISYNSPLHF. CDR3 DNA: TGTGCCAGCAGACACAGGGGTATCTCCTATAATTCACCCCTCCACTTT.

This clone was counted once. The CDR3 DNA reads TGTGCCAGCAGGTTTGACAGGGAATTTCGCAATCAGCCCCAGCATTTT. Amino acids: CASRFDREFRNQPQHF. This chain links TRBV6-6 with TRBJ1-5; 7 positions match TRBD1. Per the germline V gene, CDR1 is MNHNY and CDR2 is SVGAGI (reference sequence). V was pared by 6 bases and J by 2 bases, with 10 bases of the junction left unmatched. The CDR3 has 16 residues.

In DNA form, the CDR3 reads TGTGCCAGCAGTCAAACAGGAGGGGAAAATCAGCCCCAGCATTTT. Its translation: CASSQTGGENQPQHF. The genes are TRBV6-5 and TRBJ1-5, with D possibly TRBD1 on 5 matching bases. CDR1 is MNHEY, CDR2 SVGAGI, per germline. This CDR3 is built from 15 residues. Trimming cost V 5 bases and J 4 bases, with 15 bases left between them.

The V and J genes are TRBV6-6 and TRBJ2-3, with TRBD2 matching 11 bases. CDR1 and CDR2 (germline): MNHNY, SVGAGI (reference sequence). The V gene end was trimmed by 6 bases and the J gene end by 0 bases; junction bases not matched to a gene: 5. The CDR3 spans 16 residues. Here the CDR3 DNA reads TGTGCCAGCAGCCGCGGGACTAGCGGAAGCACAGATACGCAGTATTTT. Translating gives CASSRGTSGSTDTQYF.

V and J are TRBV30 and TRBJ2-7; no definite D call. Germline lookup yields CDR1 GTSNPN and CDR2 SVGIG (reference sequence). The CDR3 is 12 amino acids. Trimming stripped 5 bases from V and 4 bases from J, with 12 bases between. The CDR3: CAWATGGYEQYF. For the CDR3, the DNA is TGTGCCTGGGCAACCGGTGGGTACGAGCAGTACTTC.

V is TRBV5-1 and J is TRBJ2-7; 7 bases line up with TRBD1. The length of the CDR3 is 16 residues. V lost 3 bases and J lost 4; bases outside the gene matches: 13. Germline CDR1 is SGHRS and CDR2 is YFSETQ. CDR3 DNA: TGCGCCAGCAGCTCCGGCCCCCGGACAGGAGGATACGAGCAGTACTTC. This codes for CASSSGPRTGGYEQYF.

This rearrangement joins TRBV30 to TRBJ1-3; D unresolved. Germline-derived CDR1 and CDR2 are GTSNPN and SVGIG (reference sequence). V was cut by 0 bases and J by 1 base, with 13 bases left in between. The CDR3 runs to 16 residues. Here the CDR3 DNA reads TGTGCCTGGAGTGTACTTCGACGGGGATCTGGAAACACCATATATTTT. As protein: CAWSVLRRGSGNTIYF.

The CDR3 region has the DNA TGTGCCAGCTCACTTAGTCTCGACAGGGGAACTGAAGCTTTCTTT. Translating gives CASSLSLDRGTEAFF. The rearrangement uses TRBV18 and TRBJ1-1; TRBD1 agrees at 8 bases. Unmatched junction bases numbered 9, after V lost 4 bases and J lost 5 bases. In germline, CDR1 is KGHSH, CDR2 LQKENI. The CDR3 extends over 15 amino acids.

The rearrangement joins TRBV27 to TRBJ1-5; possible D gene TRBD1, 5 bases. The CDR3 runs to 15 residues. Trimming took off 6 bases at V and 5 bases at J, with 17 bases between the two ends. The germline gives CDR1 MNHEY, CDR2 SMNVEV (reference sequence). CDR3 coding DNA: TGTGCCAGCAGCTCCATCGGGGAGGGGTATCAGCCCCAGCATTTT. Protein product: CASSSIGEGYQPQHF.

The chain uses TRBV10-3 and TRBJ1-2; the D is unclear. Germline values: CDR1 ENHRY, CDR2 SYGVKD. V was clipped by 4 bases and J by 7 bases, with 13 bases between them. The CDR3 is 13 amino acids. The CDR3, as DNA: TGTGCCATCAGTGGGACGCCGACAACTGGCTACACCTTC. Translating it yields CAISGTPTTGYTF.

This chain links TRBV6-5 with TRBJ2-2, with D possibly TRBD1 on 5 matching bases. V was clipped by 8 bases and J by 1 base, with 11 bases between them. Germline V CDR1 and CDR2: MNHEY, SVGAGI. The CDR3 totals 14 residues. In nucleotides, the CDR3 is TGTGCCAGCGCTAAAACAGGGAACACCGGGGAGCTGTTTTTT. Translation: CASAKTGNTGELFF.